These T cell receptor beta chains were read from a single sample in a study of TIL therapy for anti-PD-1-resistant metastatic lung cancer. The data were produced by immunoSEQ multiplex PCR, yet TCRdb's version contains in-frame clones alone and is incomplete. The repertoire holds approximately 97,000 clones, with about 71% as singletons. This material consisted of tumor tissue, taken at baseline. These receptors were obtained from a person between 30 and 80 years old with non-small cell lung cancer. Each CDR3 is given with its conserved first and last residue. The order of the fields is clone size, J gene, V gene, D gene, CDR3 DNA, CDR3 protein. D genes are given only for firm matches. Size is omitted from some rows. Given values are once, few, many or a class for expanded clones.

>NA|TRBJ2-1|TRBV3-1/TRBV3-2|TRBD1
TGTGCCAGCAGCCAAGGGACAGGGGGAGGCTACAATGAGCAGTTCTTC
CASSQGTGGGYNEQFF
>NA|TRBJ2-5|TRBV27|TRBD2
TGTGCCAGCAGTTCCGCTAGCGGGAGGAACCAAGAGACCCAGTACTTC
CASSSASGRNQETQYF
>NA|TRBJ2-7|TRBV3-1/TRBV3-2|TRBD2
TGTGCCAGCAGCCTGGGACTAGCGGGGGTGTACGAGCAGTACTTC
CASSLGLAGVYEQYF
>NA|TRBJ2-5|TRBV30|NA
TGTGCCTGGAGGTCGCAGGCCGGGGTCCAAGAGACCCAGTACTTC
CAWRSQAGVQETQYF
>many|TRBJ2-7|TRBV5-6|NA
TGTGCCAGCAGCTTGGCCCTCTACGAGCAGTACTTC
CASSLALYEQYF
>once|TRBJ2-3|TRBV30|TRBD2
TGTGCCTTATATCAGGCGGGAGTACGCACAGATACGCAGTATTTT
CALYQAGVRTDTQYF
>NA|TRBJ2-5|TRBV23-1|NA
TGCGCCAGCAGTCAATCGAAGGGGCAAGAGACCCAGTACTTC
CASSQSKGQETQYF
>NA|TRBJ1-1|TRBV7-3|NA
TGTGCCAGCGGGTTTGACAGAAACACTGAAGCTTTCTTT
CASGFDRNTEAFF
>NA|TRBJ2-1|TRBV30|TRBD2
TGTGCCTGGACCTTACTAGCGGGTCCCTACAATGAGCAGTTCTTC
CAWTLLAGPYNEQFF
>few|TRBJ2-5|TRBV7-9|NA
TGTGCCAGCAGCAAGGGGCAGTACCAAGAGACCCAGTACTTC
CASSKGQYQETQYF
>NA|TRBJ2-7|TRBV5-8|NA
TGTGCCAGCAGCGGTGGCGACAGGAGGACTTACGAGCAGTACTTC
CASSGGDRRTYEQYF
>many|TRBJ2-1|TRBV30|NA
TGTGCCTGGAGTGTTGCAGGGTTAAGCGAGCAGTTCTTC
CAWSVAGLSEQFF
>NA|TRBJ2-1|TRBV6-2/TRBV6-3|TRBD2
TGTGCCAGCAGTTACCCCAGCGGGGCCGCGGATGAGCAGTTCTTC
CASSYPSGAADEQFF
>few|TRBJ2-3|TRBV9|NA
TGTGCCAGCAGCGTTTTAGGGGCGGGAGATACGCAGTATTTT
CASSVLGAGDTQYF
>NA|TRBJ2-3|TRBV9|NA
TGTGCCAGCAGCGTAACTCACACTAGCACAGATACGCAGTATTTT
CASSVTHTSTDTQYF
>few|TRBJ2-7|TRBV7-9|TRBD2
TGTGCCAGCAGCCCGGGAGGGACAAACTTAATGTCCTACGAGCAGTACTTC
CASSPGGTNLMSYEQYF
>NA|TRBJ2-7|TRBV11-2|TRBD2
TGTGCCAGCAGCATACTCGGGACTAGCGGAATCTACGAGCAGTACTTC
CASSILGTSGIYEQYF
>NA|TRBJ2-7|TRBV7-2|TRBD2
TGTGCCAGCAGCCAAAGCGGGAGCTACGAGCAGTACTTC
CASSQSGSYEQYF
>NA|TRBJ2-1|TRBV9|TRBD2
TGTGCCAGCAGCGTATTCTCGGGGGGGATCCCATACAATGAGCAGTTCTTC
CASSVFSGGIPYNEQFF
>many|TRBJ1-2|TRBV20-1|TRBD1
TGCAGTGCTAGTCTCCCAGGGGGAAAAATAGGTGGCTACACCTTC
CSASLPGGKIGGYTF
>NA|TRBJ2-1|TRBV13|TRBD1
TGTGCCAGCAGACATTGGACAGGTTACAATGAGCAGTTCTTC
CASRHWTGYNEQFF
>NA|TRBJ1-2|TRBV3-1/TRBV3-2|NA
TGTGCCAGCAGCCAATTCAAGGTTTCGAGTGGCTACACCTTC
CASSQFKVSSGYTF
>NA|TRBJ2-2|TRBV19|NA
TGTGCCAGCCAATGGTTCGGGGGCGTTGACACCGGGGAGCTGTTTTTT
CASQWFGGVDTGELFF
>few|TRBJ1-2|TRBV15|TRBD1
TGTGCCACCAGCACACCGACAGGGTGGGGCTACACCTTC
CATSTPTGWGYTF
>NA|TRBJ2-1|TRBV6-5|TRBD2
TGTGCCAGCAGTCGGACTAGCGGGAGTATAGGTGAGCAGTTCTTC
CASSRTSGSIGEQFF
>NA|TRBJ1-5|TRBV3-1/TRBV3-2|NA
TGTGCCACATTGACAGCCTGGGGCAATCAGCCCCAGCATTTT
CATLTAWGNQPQHF
>NA|TRBJ2-7|TRBV28|TRBD2
TGTGCCAGCAACAGCGGGGGGGCCTACGAGCAGTACTTC
CASNSGGAYEQYF
>NA|TRBJ2-7|TRBV27|TRBD1
TGTGCCAGCAGTCCATCATCCGGGACAGCCTCCTACGAGCAGTACTTC
CASSPSSGTASYEQYF
>NA|TRBJ2-1|TRBV20-1|NA
TGCAGTGCTAGTATGGGCGCCGAGCAGTTCTTC
CSASMGAEQFF
>NA|TRBJ1-6|TRBV11-2|NA
TGTGCCAGCAGCTTCGGGGATCTCTATAATTCACCCCTCCACTTT
CASSFGDLYNSPLHF
>NA|TRBJ1-2|TRBV30|NA
TGTGCCTGGAAGCTTCCAAGTCTATATGGCTACACCTTC
CAWKLPSLYGYTF
>NA|TRBJ1-2|TRBV7-2|NA
TGTGCCAGCAGCCCCGCGCGGGTGAACTATGGCTACACCTTC
CASSPARVNYGYTF
>NA|TRBJ2-5|TRBV5-6|TRBD2
TGTGCCAGCAACTTGGGGGGGGTAGAGACCCAGTACTTC
CASNLGGVETQYF
>NA|TRBJ2-2|TRBV18|NA
TGTGCCAGCTCACCTGAGAGAGGGGCCGGGGAGCTGTTTTTT
CASSPERGAGELFF
>NA|TRBJ2-1|TRBV9|TRBD2
TGTGCCAGCAGCCCTACTGGGGAGGGTTGGAATGAGCAGTTCTTC
CASSPTGEGWNEQFF
>NA|TRBJ1-2|TRBV5-1|NA
TGCGCCAGCAGCTTGGACGTTAACTATGGCTACACCTTC
CASSLDVNYGYTF
>NA|TRBJ2-1|TRBV2|NA
TGTGCCAGCACGTCCGGGAGCATCTACAATGAGCAGTTCTTC
CASTSGSIYNEQFF
>many|TRBJ2-1|TRBV3-1/TRBV3-2|NA
TGTGCCAGCAGCCAAGGCGGCCGGTGGGGGGAGAACATCGAGCAGTTCTTC
CASSQGGRWGENIEQFF
>NA|TRBJ1-5|TRBV5-1|NA
TGCGCCAGCAGCTTGGAGGGTAGCAATCAGCCCCAGCATTTT
CASSLEGSNQPQHF
>NA|TRBJ1-1|TRBV5-1|NA
TGCGCCAGCAGCCCGGGGGGGAGCATAACTGAAGCTTTCTTT
CASSPGGSITEAFF
>few|TRBJ2-6|TRBV18|NA
TGTGCCAGCTCCCCTGGCGGCTCTGGGGCCAACGTCCTGACTTTC
CASSPGGSGANVLTF
>NA|TRBJ2-1|TRBV6-6|TRBD2
TGTGCCAGCAGCCAACTAGCGGGGTACAATGAGCAGTTCTTC
CASSQLAGYNEQFF
>NA|TRBJ2-7|TRBV5-4|NA
TGTGCCAGCAGCTTCTCGGTAACCGCGGACTACGAGCAGTACTTC
CASSFSVTADYEQYF
>NA|TRBJ2-5|TRBV6-5|TRBD2
TGTGCCAGCACGGAGCGGGAGGATCAAGAGACCCAGTACTTC
CASTEREDQETQYF
>NA|TRBJ2-2|TRBV5-1|NA
TGCGCCAGCAGCTTAAGTGCAGCCGCCGGGGAGCTGTTTTTT
CASSLSAAAGELFF
>NA|TRBJ2-7|TRBV9|NA
TGTGCCAGCAGCGTACAGGACACCGCCCACGAGCAGTACTTC
CASSVQDTAHEQYF
>NA|TRBJ1-1|TRBV7-2|NA
TGTGCCAGCAGCCCTGCTCGGACTGAAGCTTTCTTT
CASSPARTEAFF
>NA|TRBJ2-5|TRBV9|NA
TGTGCCAGCAGCGTAGCTGGCGGGATGGAGACCCAGTACTTC
CASSVAGGMETQYF
>NA|TRBJ2-1|TRBV5-1|TRBD2
TGCGCCAGCAGCTTGACCTCAGGGAGGGGTGAGCAGTTCTTC
CASSLTSGRGEQFF
>NA|TRBJ2-5|TRBV7-9|NA
TGTGCCAGCAGCATGGGGTGGTCGGAGACCCAGTACTTC
CASSMGWSETQYF
>NA|TRBJ1-2|TRBV5-6|TRBD1
TGTGCCAGCAGCTTGCCAGGGACAGGAAACTATGGCTACACCTTC
CASSLPGTGNYGYTF
>once|TRBJ1-1|TRBV19|TRBD1
TGTGCCAGTAAAGGACAGGGTTACGGGGGTTCGGCTTTCTTT
CASKGQGYGGSAFF
>NA|TRBJ2-7|TRBV11-3|NA
TGTGCCAGCAGCTACCGGACTGGTTACGAGCAGTACTTC
CASSYRTGYEQYF
>NA|TRBJ1-6|TRBV5-1|TRBD1
TGCGCCAGCAGCTTGGGACAGGGGGCATGGGATTCACCCCTCCACTTT
CASSLGQGAWDSPLHF